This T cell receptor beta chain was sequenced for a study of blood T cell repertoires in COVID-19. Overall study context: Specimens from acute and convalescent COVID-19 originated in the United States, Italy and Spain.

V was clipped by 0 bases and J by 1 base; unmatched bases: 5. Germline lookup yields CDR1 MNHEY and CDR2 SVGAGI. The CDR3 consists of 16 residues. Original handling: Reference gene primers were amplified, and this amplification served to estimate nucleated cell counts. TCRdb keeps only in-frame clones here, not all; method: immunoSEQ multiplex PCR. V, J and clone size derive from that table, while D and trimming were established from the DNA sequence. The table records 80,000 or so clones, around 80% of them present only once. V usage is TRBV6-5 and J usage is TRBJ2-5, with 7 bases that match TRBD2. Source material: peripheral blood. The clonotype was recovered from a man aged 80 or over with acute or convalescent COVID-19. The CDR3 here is CASSYSAVAGQETQYF. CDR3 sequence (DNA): TGTGCCAGCAGTTACTCGGCGGTAGCGGGCCAAGAGACCCAGTACTTC.